Each of the 15 T cell receptor beta chains below was sequenced from the same sample in a study of blood T cells in healthy people across ages. With a J-beta primer mix and a sample-barcoded 5' primer, a second PCR ran 7 to 11 cycles. TCRdb analysed the 5' RACE reads with MiXCR anew, one entry per CDR3 protein. The sample yields 550,000 to 700,000 distinct CDR3 sequences, 27% seen once. The sequenced sample was blood. The receptors come from a woman in her 70s in good health.

This clonotype occurred a few times. The V gene is TRBV15, the J gene TRBJ2-7; D gene ambiguous. Looked up from germline, CDR1 is LNHNV and CDR2 is YYDKDF (reference sequence). The CDR3 totals 13 residues. Trimming removed 0 bases from V and 5 bases from J, with 8 bases in between. This CDR3 reads CATSRDRGNEQYF. The CDR3 coding sequence is TGTGCCACCAGCAGAGATCGTGGGAACGAGCAGTACTTC.

This clonotype was counted at least ten times. The genes are TRBV7-2 and TRBJ2-6; unclear D gene. The V end was cut by 6 bases, the J end by 0 bases, with 3 bases between. This CDR3 comprises 13 residues. Germline values: CDR1 SGHTA, CDR2 FQGNSA. CDR3 protein: CASRNSGANVLTF. DNA for the CDR3: TGTGCCAGCAGAAACTCTGGGGCCAACGTCCTGACTTTC.

This chain joins TRBV7-2 and TRBJ2-5; 7 bases agree with TRBD2. Germline CDR1 is SGHTA and CDR2 is FQGNSA. The trim removed 2 bases at V and 0 bases at J, leaving 3 bases unmatched. The CDR3 spans 15 residues. The CDR3 sequence is CASSLMGGYQETQYF. CDR3 DNA: TGTGCCAGCAGCTTAATGGGGGGGTACCAAGAGACCCAGTACTTC.

The chain carries TRBV20-1 and TRBJ1-2; possibly TRBD1 for D (6 bases). The CDR3 consists of 11 residues. The ends were cut back, 8 bases at V and 8 bases at J, with 15 bases in the middle. Per the germline V gene, CDR1 is DFQATT and CDR2 is SNEGSKA (reference sequence). CDR3 DNA sequence: TGCAGTTCAGGGGAAGTTGGGGGCTACACCTTC. Translated: CSSGEVGGYTF.

The chain joins TRBV5-1 to TRBJ2-1, with TRBD2 matching over 9 bases. CDR1 is SGHRS, CDR2 YFSETQ, per germline. There are 14 residues in the CDR3. Trimming cost V 3 bases and J 7 bases; bases outside gene matches: 5. CDR3 in amino acids: CASSWGLAANEQFF. The CDR3 region has the DNA TGCGCCAGCAGCTGGGGACTAGCTGCGAATGAGCAGTTCTTC.

This clonotype was detected a few times. The chain recombines TRBV20-1 with TRBJ2-5; D may match TRBD1 or TRBD2 (6 bases each). The CDR3 has 13 amino acids. The V gene lost 7 bases and the J gene lost 4 bases, with 16 bases spanning the gap. Per the germline V gene, CDR1 is DFQATT and CDR2 is SNEGSKA (reference sequence). In nucleotides, the CDR3 is TGCAGTGTTCGGGGGCCCCTTTTAGAGACCCAGTACTTC. Protein sequence: CSVRGPLLETQYF.

The CDR3 DNA reads as TGTGCCAGCAGCCAAGATACCAGCGGGGGACTGCAGACCCAGTACTTC. It is translated as CASSQDTSGGLQTQYF. The rearrangement joins TRBV4-2 to TRBJ2-5; 8 bases map to TRBD2. CDR1 LGHNA and CDR2 YNFKEQ come from the germline V gene. CDR3 size: 16 residues. The V gene end was trimmed by 0 bases and the J gene end by 6 bases; junction bases not matched to a gene: 9.

This clonotype was detected a few times. The V call is TRBV4-3, the J call TRBJ2-6, with D possibly called TRBD1 or TRBD2 (5 bases each). Trimming shortened V by 0 bases and J by 2 bases, and 11 bases separated the two germline ends. Germline CDR1 LGHNA, CDR2 YSLEER. This CDR3 has 17 amino acids. CDR3 nucleotides: TGCGCCAGCAGCCAAGATCCTTGGGGGACTGGGGCCAACGTCCTGACTTTC. Translated: CASSQDPWGTGANVLTF.

This clonotype was observed a few times. The rearrangement uses TRBV2 and TRBJ1-1; D may be TRBD1 (6 bases). In germline, CDR1 is SNHLY, CDR2 FYNNEI. This CDR3 spans 12 amino acids. V was pared by 6 bases and J by 6 bases, with 11 bases between. The CDR3 DNA sequence: TGTGCCAGCAGGGGACAATCCTCTGAAGCTTTCTTT. This gives the protein CASRGQSSEAFF.

The chain has TRBV20-1 and TRBJ2-1; TRBD1 aligns across 8 bases. CDR1 and CDR2 from the germline V gene are DFQATT and SNEGSKA (reference sequence). With V trimmed by 0 bases and J by 15 bases, 10 bases remained unmatched. This CDR3 has 13 amino acids. As DNA, the CDR3 is TGCAGTGCTAGAGAGAATACGGGGACAGGCGGGTTCTTC. Translation gives CSARENTGTGGFF.

The V and J genes are TRBV6-5 and TRBJ2-2; D gene uncertain. Trimming took 8 bases from V and 4 from J, leaving 11 bases between them. This CDR3 region has 13 residues. CDR1 and CDR2 (germline): MNHEY, SVGAGI. CDR3: CASCLSGTGELFF. The CDR3 region has the DNA TGTGCCAGCTGCCTTAGTGGCACCGGGGAGCTGTTTTTT.

This clonotype was recorded a few times. The chain joins TRBV9 to TRBJ1-2; D is ambiguous. Germline CDR1 and CDR2: SGDLS and YYNGEE. This CDR3 has 12 residues. Trimming shortened V by 0 bases and J by 6 bases, and 6 bases separated the two germline ends. The CDR3 reads CASSVDGDGYTF. CDR3 DNA sequence: TGTGCCAGCAGCGTAGACGGGGATGGCTACACCTTC.

The J gene is TRBJ2-1, the V gene TRBV3-1; D remains ambiguous. Germline loops: CDR1 LGHDT, CDR2 YNNKEL (reference sequence). The CDR3 extends over 14 amino acids. Trimming removed 6 bases at V and 5 bases at J, with 14 bases between. This chain's CDR3 is CASRSLGINNEQFF. The DNA of the CDR3 is TGTGCCAGCAGGTCTTTGGGAATAAACAATGAGCAGTTCTTC.

This chain joins TRBV4-3 and TRBJ1-2, with D perhaps TRBD1 (5 bases). Germline V lookup: CDR1 LGHNA, CDR2 YSLEER. Between the trimmed V and J ends, which lost 0 bases and 5 bases, there was a span of 13 bases. This CDR3 spans 15 amino acids. The CDR3 region is CASSQETDRTYGYTF. In DNA, the CDR3 is TGCGCCAGCAGCCAAGAGACTGACAGAACTTATGGCTACACCTTC.

There are a few counts of this clonotype. The rearrangement uses TRBV4-3 and TRBJ1-6; no firm D call. With 1 base removed from V and 0 bases from J, the gap between germline ends came to 10 bases. The CDR3 spans 17 residues. The germline gives CDR1 LGHNA, CDR2 YSLEER. DNA of the CDR3: TGCGCCAGCAGCCAAGGGCATATGAGCTCCTATAATTCACCCCTCCACTTT. Translation gives CASSQGHMSSYNSPLHF.